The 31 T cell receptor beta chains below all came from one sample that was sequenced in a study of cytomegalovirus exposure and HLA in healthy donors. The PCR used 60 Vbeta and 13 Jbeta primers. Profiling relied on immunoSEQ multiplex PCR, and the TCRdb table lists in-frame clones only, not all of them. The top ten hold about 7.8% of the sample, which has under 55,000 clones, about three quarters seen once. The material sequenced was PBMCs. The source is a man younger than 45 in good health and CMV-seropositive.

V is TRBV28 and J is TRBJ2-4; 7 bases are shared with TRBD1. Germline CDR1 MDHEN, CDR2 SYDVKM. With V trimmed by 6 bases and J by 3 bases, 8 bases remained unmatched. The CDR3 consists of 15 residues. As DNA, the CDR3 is TGTGCCAGCAGAACGACAGGGATGGGCAAAAACATTCAGTACTTC. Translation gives CASRTTGMGKNIQYF.

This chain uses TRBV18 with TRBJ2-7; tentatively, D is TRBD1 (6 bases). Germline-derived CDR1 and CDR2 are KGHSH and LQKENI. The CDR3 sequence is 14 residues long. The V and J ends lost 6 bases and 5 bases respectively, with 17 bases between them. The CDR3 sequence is CASSPGHKSDEQYF. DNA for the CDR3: TGTGCCAGCTCTCCGGGACACAAATCGGACGAGCAGTACTTC. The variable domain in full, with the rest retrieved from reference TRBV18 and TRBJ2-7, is NAGVMQNPRHLVRRRGQEARLRCSPMKGHSHVYWYRQLPEEGLKFMVYLQKENIIDESGMPKERFSAEFPKEGPSILRIQQVVRGDSAAYFCASSPGHKSDEQYFGPGTRLTVT.

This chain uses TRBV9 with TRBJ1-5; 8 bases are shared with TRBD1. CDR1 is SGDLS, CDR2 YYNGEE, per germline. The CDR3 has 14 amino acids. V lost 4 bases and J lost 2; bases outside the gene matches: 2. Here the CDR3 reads CASSLTGGNQPQHF. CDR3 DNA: TGTGCCAGCAGCCTGACAGGGGGCAATCAGCCCCAGCATTTT. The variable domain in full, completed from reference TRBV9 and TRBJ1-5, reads DSGVTQTPKHLITATGQRVTLRCSPRSGDLSVYWYQQSLDQGLQFLIQYYNGEERAKGNILERFSAQQFPDLHSELNLSSLELGDSALYFCASSLTGGNQPQHFGDGTRLSIL.

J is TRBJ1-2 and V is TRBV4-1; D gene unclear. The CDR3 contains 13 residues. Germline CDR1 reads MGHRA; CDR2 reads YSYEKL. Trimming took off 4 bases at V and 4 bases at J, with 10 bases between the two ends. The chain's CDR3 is CASSPTGSYGYTF. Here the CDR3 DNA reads TGCGCCAGCAGCCCTACCGGGAGCTATGGCTACACCTTC.

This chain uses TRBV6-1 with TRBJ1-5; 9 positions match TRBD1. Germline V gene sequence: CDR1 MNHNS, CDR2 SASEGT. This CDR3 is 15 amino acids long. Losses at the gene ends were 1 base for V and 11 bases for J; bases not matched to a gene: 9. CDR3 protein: CASSEGGSGTGSQHF. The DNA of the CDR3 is TGTGCCAGCAGTGAAGGGGGATCCGGGACAGGGTCCCAGCATTTT.

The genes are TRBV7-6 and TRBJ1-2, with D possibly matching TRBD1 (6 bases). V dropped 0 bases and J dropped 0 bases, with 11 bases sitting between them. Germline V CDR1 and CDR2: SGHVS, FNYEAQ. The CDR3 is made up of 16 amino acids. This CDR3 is CASSLAGTPSNYGYTF. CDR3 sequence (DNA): TGTGCCAGCAGCTTAGCCGGGACACCGTCTAACTATGGCTACACCTTC.

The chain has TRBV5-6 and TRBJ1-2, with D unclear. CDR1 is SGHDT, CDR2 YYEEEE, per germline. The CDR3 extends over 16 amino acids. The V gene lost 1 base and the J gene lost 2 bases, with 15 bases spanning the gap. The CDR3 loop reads CASSLLKGGQNYGYTF. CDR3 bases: TGTGCCAGCAGCTTGCTGAAGGGAGGTCAGAACTATGGCTACACCTTC.

The CDR3 nucleotides are TGTGCCAGCAGTCCAGAGACAGAAGCTTTCTTT. It translates to CASSPETEAFF. This chain uses TRBV6-5 with TRBJ1-1, with D unresolved. The CDR3 extends over 11 amino acids. V was shortened by 5 bases and J by 8 bases, with 9 bases between the two germline ends. Germline loops: CDR1 MNHEY, CDR2 SVGAGI.

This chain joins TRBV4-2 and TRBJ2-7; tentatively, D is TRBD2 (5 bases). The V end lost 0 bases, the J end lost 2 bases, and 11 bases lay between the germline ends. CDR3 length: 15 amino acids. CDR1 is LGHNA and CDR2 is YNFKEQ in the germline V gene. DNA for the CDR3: TGTGCCAGCAGCCAAGAAGTGGACGGGACCTACGAGCAGTACTTC. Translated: CASSQEVDGTYEQYF.

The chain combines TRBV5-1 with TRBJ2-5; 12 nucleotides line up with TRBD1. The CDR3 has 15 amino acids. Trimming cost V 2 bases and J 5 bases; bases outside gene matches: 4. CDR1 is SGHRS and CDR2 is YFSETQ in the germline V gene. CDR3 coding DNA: TGCGCCAGCAGCTTCGGGACAGGGGGCCGGGAGACCCAGTACTTC. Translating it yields CASSFGTGGRETQYF.

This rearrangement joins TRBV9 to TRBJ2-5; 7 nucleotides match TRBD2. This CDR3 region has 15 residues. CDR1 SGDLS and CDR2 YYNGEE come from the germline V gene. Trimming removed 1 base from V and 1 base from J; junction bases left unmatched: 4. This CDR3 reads CASSVLGTIQETQYF. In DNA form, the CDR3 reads TGTGCCAGCAGCGTACTTGGGACTATCCAAGAGACCCAGTACTTC.

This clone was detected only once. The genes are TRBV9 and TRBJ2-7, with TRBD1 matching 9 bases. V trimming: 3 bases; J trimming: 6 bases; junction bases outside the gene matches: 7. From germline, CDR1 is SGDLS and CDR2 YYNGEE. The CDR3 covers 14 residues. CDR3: CASSGGQGVSEQYF. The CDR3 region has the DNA TGTGCCAGCAGCGGGGGACAGGGAGTGTCCGAGCAGTACTTC.

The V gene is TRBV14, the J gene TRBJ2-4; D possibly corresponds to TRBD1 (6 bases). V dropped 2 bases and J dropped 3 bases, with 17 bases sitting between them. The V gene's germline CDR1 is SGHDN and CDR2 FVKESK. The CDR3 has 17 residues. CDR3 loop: CASSQKSTGFVKNIQYF. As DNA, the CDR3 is TGTGCCAGCAGCCAAAAGAGTACAGGGTTTGTCAAAAACATTCAGTACTTC. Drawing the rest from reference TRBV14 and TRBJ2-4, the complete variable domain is EAGVTQFPSHSVIEKGQTVTLRCDPISGHDNLYWYRRVMGKEIKFLLHFVKESKQDESGMPNNRFLAERTGGTYSTLKVQPAELEDSGVYFCASSQKSTGFVKNIQYFGAGTRLSVL.

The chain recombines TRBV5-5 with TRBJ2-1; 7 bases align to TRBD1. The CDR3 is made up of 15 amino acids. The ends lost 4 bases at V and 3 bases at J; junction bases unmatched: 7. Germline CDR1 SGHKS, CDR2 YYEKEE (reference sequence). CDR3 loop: CASSPQGIYYNEQFF. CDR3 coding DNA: TGTGCCAGCAGCCCACAGGGGATCTACTACAATGAGCAGTTCTTC.

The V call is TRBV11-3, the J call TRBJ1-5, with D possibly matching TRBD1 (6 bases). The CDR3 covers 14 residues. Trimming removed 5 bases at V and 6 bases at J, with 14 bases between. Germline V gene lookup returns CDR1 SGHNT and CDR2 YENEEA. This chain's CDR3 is CASSPAGVVQPQHF. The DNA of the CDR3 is TGTGCCAGCAGCCCCGCAGGGGTGGTTCAGCCCCAGCATTTT.

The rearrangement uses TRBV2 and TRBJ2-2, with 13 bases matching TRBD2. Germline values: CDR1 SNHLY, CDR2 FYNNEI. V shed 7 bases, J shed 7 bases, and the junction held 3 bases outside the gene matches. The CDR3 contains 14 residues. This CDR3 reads CASTTSGGVGELFF. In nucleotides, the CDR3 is TGTGCCAGCACAACTAGCGGGGGGGTCGGGGAGCTGTTTTTT.

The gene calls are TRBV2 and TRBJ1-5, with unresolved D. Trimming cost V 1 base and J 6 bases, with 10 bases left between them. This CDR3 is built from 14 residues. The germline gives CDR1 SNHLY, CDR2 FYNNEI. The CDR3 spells CASSEVAFSQPQHF. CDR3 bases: TGTGCCAGCAGTGAAGTTGCCTTCAGTCAGCCCCAGCATTTT. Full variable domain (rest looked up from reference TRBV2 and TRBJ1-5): EPEVTQTPSHQVTQMGQEVILRCVPISNHLYFYWYRQILGQKVEFLVSFYNNEISEKSEIFDDQFSVERPDGSNFTLKIRSTKLEDSAMYFCASSEVAFSQPQHFGDGTRLSIL.

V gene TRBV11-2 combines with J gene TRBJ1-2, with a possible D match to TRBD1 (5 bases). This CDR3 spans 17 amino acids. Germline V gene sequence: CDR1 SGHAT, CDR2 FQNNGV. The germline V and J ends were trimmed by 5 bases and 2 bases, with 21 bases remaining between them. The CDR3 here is CASSPTQIKGANYGYTF. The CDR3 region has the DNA TGTGCCAGCAGCCCGACTCAAATCAAAGGGGCGAACTATGGCTACACCTTC.

This chain's CDR3 is CSVAPGAQETQYF. The DNA for the CDR3 is TGCAGCGTTGCCCCAGGTGCCCAAGAGACCCAGTACTTC. This chain uses TRBV29-1 with TRBJ2-5; D not certain. The CDR3 spans 13 residues. The germline V gene has CDR1 SQVTM and CDR2 ANQGSEA. Trimming removed 4 bases at V and 1 base at J, with 10 bases between.

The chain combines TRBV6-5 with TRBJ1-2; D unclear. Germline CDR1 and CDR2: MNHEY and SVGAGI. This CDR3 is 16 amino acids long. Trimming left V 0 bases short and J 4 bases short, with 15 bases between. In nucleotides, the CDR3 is TGTGCCAGCAGTTACTCGATCGAGGGATCCGTCTATGGCTACACCTTC. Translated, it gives CASSYSIEGSVYGYTF.

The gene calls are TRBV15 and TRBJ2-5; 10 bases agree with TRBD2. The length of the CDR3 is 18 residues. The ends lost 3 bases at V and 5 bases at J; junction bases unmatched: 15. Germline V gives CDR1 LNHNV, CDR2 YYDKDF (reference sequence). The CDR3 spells CATSSGATSGGAYETQYF. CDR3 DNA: TGTGCCACCAGCAGTGGAGCTACCAGCGGGGGGGCTTATGAGACCCAGTACTTC.

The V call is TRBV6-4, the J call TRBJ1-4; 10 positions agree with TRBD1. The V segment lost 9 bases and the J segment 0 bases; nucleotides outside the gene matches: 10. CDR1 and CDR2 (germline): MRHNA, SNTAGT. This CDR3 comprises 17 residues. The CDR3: CARTPGQGYATNEKLFF. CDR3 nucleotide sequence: TGTGCCAGAACTCCGGGACAGGGGTACGCAACTAATGAAAAACTGTTTTTT.

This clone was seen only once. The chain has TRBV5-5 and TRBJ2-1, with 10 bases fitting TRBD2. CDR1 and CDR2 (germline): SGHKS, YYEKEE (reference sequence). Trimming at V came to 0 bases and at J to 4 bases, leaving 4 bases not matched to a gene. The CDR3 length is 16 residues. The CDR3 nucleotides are TGTGCCAGCAGCTTGGGCGGGACTAGCGCTTACAATGAGCAGTTCTTC. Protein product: CASSLGGTSAYNEQFF.

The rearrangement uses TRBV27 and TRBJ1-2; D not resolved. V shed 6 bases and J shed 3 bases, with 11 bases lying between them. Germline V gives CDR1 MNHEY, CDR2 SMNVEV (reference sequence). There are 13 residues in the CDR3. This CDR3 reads CASSLEGDYGYTF. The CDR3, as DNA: TGTGCCAGCAGCCTAGAGGGAGACTATGGCTACACCTTC.

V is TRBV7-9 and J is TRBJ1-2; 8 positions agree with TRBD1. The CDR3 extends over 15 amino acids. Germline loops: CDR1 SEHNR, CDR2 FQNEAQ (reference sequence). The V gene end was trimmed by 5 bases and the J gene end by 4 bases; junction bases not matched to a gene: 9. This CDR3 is CASSPSGGAGYGYTF. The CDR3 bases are TGTGCCAGCAGCCCTTCAGGGGGCGCTGGCTATGGCTACACCTTC.

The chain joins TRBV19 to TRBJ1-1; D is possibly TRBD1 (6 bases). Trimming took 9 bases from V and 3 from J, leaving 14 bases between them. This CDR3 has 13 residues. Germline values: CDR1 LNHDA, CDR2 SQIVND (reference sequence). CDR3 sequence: CASSDRWDTEAFF. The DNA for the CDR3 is TGTGCCAGCTCGGACAGATGGGACACTGAAGCTTTCTTT.

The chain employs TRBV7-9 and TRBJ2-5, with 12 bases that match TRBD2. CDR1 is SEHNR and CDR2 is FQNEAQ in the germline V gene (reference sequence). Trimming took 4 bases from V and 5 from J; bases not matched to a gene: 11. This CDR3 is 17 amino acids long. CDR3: CASSSLAGGPFWETQYF. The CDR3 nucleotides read TGTGCCAGCAGCTCTCTAGCGGGGGGGCCTTTTTGGGAGACCCAGTACTTC.

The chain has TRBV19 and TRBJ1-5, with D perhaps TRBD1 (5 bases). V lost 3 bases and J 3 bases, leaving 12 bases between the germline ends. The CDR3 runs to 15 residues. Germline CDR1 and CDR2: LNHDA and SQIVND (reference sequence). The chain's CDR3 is CASSIGAGFNQPQHF. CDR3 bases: TGTGCCAGTAGTATTGGGGCAGGGTTCAATCAGCCCCAGCATTTT.

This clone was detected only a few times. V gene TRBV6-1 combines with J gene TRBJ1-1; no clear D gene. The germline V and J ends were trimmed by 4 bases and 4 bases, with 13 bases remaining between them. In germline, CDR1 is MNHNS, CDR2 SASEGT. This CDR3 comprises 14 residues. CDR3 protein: CASSVEGVGTEAFF. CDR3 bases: TGTGCCAGCAGTGTGGAGGGAGTGGGCACTGAAGCTTTCTTT.

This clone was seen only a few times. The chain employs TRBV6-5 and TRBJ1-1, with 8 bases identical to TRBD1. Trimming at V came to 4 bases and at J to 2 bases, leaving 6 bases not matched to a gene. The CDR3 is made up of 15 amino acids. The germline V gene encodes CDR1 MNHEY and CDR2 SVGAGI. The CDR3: CASSFYGTGNTEAFF. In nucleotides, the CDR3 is TGTGCCAGCAGTTTCTACGGGACAGGTAACACTGAAGCTTTCTTT.

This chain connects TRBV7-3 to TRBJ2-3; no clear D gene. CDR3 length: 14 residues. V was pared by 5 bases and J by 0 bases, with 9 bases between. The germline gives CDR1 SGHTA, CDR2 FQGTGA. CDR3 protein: CASSPFPSTDTQYF. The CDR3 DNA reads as TGTGCCAGCAGCCCTTTTCCTAGCACAGATACGCAGTATTTT.